What follows describes a single T cell receptor beta chain. The PCR ran on 60 Vbeta and 13 Jbeta primers. The repertoire was sequenced with immunoSEQ multiplex PCR; TCRdb's copy has only in-frame clones and lacks some. This table has about 130,000 clones, roughly four fifths appearing once. The data were obtained in a study of cytomegalovirus exposure and HLA in healthy donors. Trimming removed 4 bases from V and 8 bases from J, with 8 bases in between. Germline CDR1 DFQATT, CDR2 SNEGSKA (reference sequence). The CDR3 is 11 residues long. The origin of this receptor is a man younger than 40 in good health and CMV-seronegative. Material for sequencing was PBMCs. The J gene is TRBJ1-4, the V gene TRBV20-1, with unresolved D. CDR3 protein: CSATREEKLFF. Here the CDR3 DNA reads TGCAGTGCTACGAGGGAGGAAAAACTGTTTTTT.